The 10 T cell receptor beta chains below all came from one sample that was sequenced in a study of blood T cell repertoires in COVID-19. This table comes from immunoSEQ multiplex PCR, and its TCRdb copy is limited to in-frame clones, with some not included. The sample lists 200,000 to 250,000 clones, roughly 86% occurring once. Sequencing was carried out using peripheral blood. Every receptor here comes from a man in his fifties or sixties with acute or convalescent COVID-19.

The CDR3 is CASRWGESGLPDTQYF. CDR3 nucleotides: TGTGCCAGCAGGTGGGGGGAATCAGGGCTTCCAGATACGCAGTATTTT. V usage is TRBV2 and J usage is TRBJ2-3, with D possibly being TRBD2 (6 bases). Deletions cut 6 bases from V and 4 bases from J, with 20 bases between. The CDR3 is made up of 16 amino acids. Per germline, CDR1 SNHLY and CDR2 FYNNEI.

The V and J genes are TRBV10-1 and TRBJ2-5, with TRBD2 identical over 9 bases. The CDR3 totals 13 residues. Germline CDR1 WNHNN, CDR2 SYGVQD (reference sequence). J was trimmed by 3 bases and V by 6 bases; bases with no gene match: 2. The DNA for the CDR3 is TGCGCCAGCAGACCTAGCGGGGAAGAGACCCAGTACTTC. Its protein product is CASRPSGEETQYF.

The chain has TRBV11-2 and TRBJ2-5, with 9 positions matching TRBD1. The CDR3 has 12 residues. The trim removed 10 bases at V and 5 bases at J, leaving 5 bases unmatched. Germline loops: CDR1 SGHAT, CDR2 FQNNGV. The CDR3 region has the DNA TGTGCCACCTCGACAGGGGGGGAGACCCAGTACTTC. This sequence encodes CATSTGGETQYF.

V usage is TRBV5-1 and J usage is TRBJ1-1; 8 positions agree with TRBD1. The CDR3 contains 14 residues. The junction had 9 bases not matched to a gene; V was cut back by 4 bases and J by 7 bases. Germline CDR1 SGHRS, CDR2 YFSETQ. CDR3 region: CASSRDGQGIEAFF. CDR3 coding DNA: TGCGCCAGCAGCCGGGACGGACAGGGAATTGAAGCTTTCTTT.

The chain uses TRBV6-5 and TRBJ2-2; TRBD1 might be the D (5 bases). Germline CDR1 is MNHEY and CDR2 is SVGAGI. The CDR3 is 15 residues long. The ends were cut back, 6 bases at V and 1 base at J, with 12 bases in the middle. DNA for the CDR3: TGTGCCAGCAGACCCGGACATCTGAACACCGGGGAGCTGTTTTTT. Protein sequence: CASRPGHLNTGELFF.

The CDR3: CSVESRADYGYTF. The CDR3 nucleotides read TGCAGCGTTGAAAGCAGGGCTGACTATGGCTACACCTTC. This chain joins TRBV29-1 and TRBJ1-2, with a weak D call TRBD1 (5 bases). V shed 2 bases and J shed 3 bases, with 10 bases lying between them. This CDR3 contains 13 residues. From germline, CDR1 is SQVTM and CDR2 ANQGSEA.

The rearrangement joins TRBV24-1 to TRBJ1-2; TRBD1 agrees at 11 bases. Germline CDR1 is KGHDR and CDR2 is SFDVKD. This CDR3 is built from 16 residues. Trimming at V came to 4 bases and at J to 7 bases, leaving 10 bases not matched to a gene. CDR3 protein: CATSEPRTGGMGGYTF. In nucleotides, the CDR3 is TGTGCCACCAGTGAACCTCGGACAGGGGGCATGGGTGGCTACACCTTC.

The chain uses TRBV7-2 and TRBJ1-6, with D maybe TRBD1 (5 bases). This CDR3 comprises 13 residues. The germline CDR1 and CDR2 sequences are SGHTA and FQGNSA. With 4 bases removed from V and 12 bases from J, the gap between germline ends came to 13 bases. This CDR3 reads CASSSPRVGPLHF. CDR3 DNA sequence: TGTGCCAGCAGCTCACCCAGGGTAGGACCCCTCCACTTT. The whole variable domain, filled in from reference TRBV7-2 and TRBJ1-6, reads GAGVSQSPSNKVTEKGKDVELRCDPISGHTALYWYRQSLGQGLEFLIYFQGNSAPDKSGLPSDRFSAERTGGSVSTLTIQRTQQEDSAVYLCASSSPRVGPLHFGNGTRLTVT.

This clone was recorded only once. The CDR3 sequence is CASSMTGSHSYEQYF. In nucleotides, the CDR3 is TGTGCCAGTAGTATGACGGGTTCCCACTCCTACGAGCAGTACTTC. The chain links TRBV19 to TRBJ2-7; D is unclear. Germline V gives CDR1 LNHDA, CDR2 SQIVND (reference sequence). There are 15 residues in the CDR3. The V and J ends lost 3 bases and 0 bases respectively, with 12 bases between them.

The V call is TRBV2, the J call TRBJ2-2, with a weak D call TRBD2 (5 bases). The germline V gene has CDR1 SNHLY and CDR2 FYNNEI. Trimming took 6 bases from V and 4 from J, leaving 12 bases between them. The CDR3 runs 14 residues. The CDR3 DNA reads as TGTGCCAGCAGCGGGCCAGCGGCCACCGGGGAGCTGTTTTTT. Amino acids: CASSGPAATGELFF.